This T cell receptor (beta chain) was obtained from a study of cytomegalovirus exposure and HLA in healthy donors. Study observations and caveats: Association of a missense DCLRE1C variant with TCR beta V- and J-gene trimming was reported in a later analysis. Most CMV-associated TCR beta chains were later found to appear HLA-restricted. Most subjects' HLA-A and HLA-B alleles were reportedly predicted from TCR beta sequences.

Turning to this clone: What it binds is not known.

The PCR employed 60 Vbeta primers together with 13 Jbeta primers. Method: immunoSEQ multiplex PCR; TCRdb's copy keeps in-frame clones and lacks some. This sample's table reports 200,000 to 250,000 clones. With 0 bases clipped from V and 5 bases from J, the junction kept 8 bases outside the gene matches. The CDR3 runs 17 residues. From germline, CDR1 is SGHNT and CDR2 YYREEE (reference sequence). V is TRBV5-4 and J is TRBJ2-1, with 10 nucleotides matching TRBD1. The sequencing input was PBMCs. The sequence was obtained from a girl aged 2-10 years in good health and CMV-seropositive. This CDR3 is CASSLAPGQGMHNEQFF. DNA of the CDR3: TGTGCCAGCAGCTTGGCACCGGGACAGGGGATGCACAATGAGCAGTTCTTC.